Listed below are T cell receptor beta chains from one sample, sequenced in a study of regulatory T cells in long-lasting Graves disease. TCRdb independently ran MiXCR on the multiplex PCR reads; one entry per CDR3 protein. The sample contains almost 450,000 distinct CDR3 sequences, about 17% of which appear only once. These sequences were also reported in another study, on T cells in Graves' hyperthyroidism and ophthalmopathy.

The sample consisted of peripheral blood mononuclear cells (PBMCs), taken at new diagnosis, from a patient treated with antithyroid drugs. The receptors stem from a woman aged 25 to 39 with Graves disease. CDR3s include the opening cysteine and the closing phenylalanine or tryptophan. The D gene is left open where the match is weak. Only part of the rows carry a size: once, few, many, or a class if the clone is expanded.

V: TRBV20-1; size: few; J: TRBJ1-6; D: .; CDR3: CSASRPQGGSPLHF; DNA: TGCAGTGCTTCCCGCCCCCAAGGGGGTTCACCCCTCCACTTT
V: TRBV12-3/TRBV12-4; size: many; J: TRBJ2-1; D: .; CDR3: CASTLGGSYNEQFF; DNA: TGTGCCAGCACCCTAGGGGGCTCCTACAATGAGCAGTTCTTC
V: TRBV7-9; size: many; J: TRBJ1-2; D: .; CDR3: CASSSRTGKNYGYTF; DNA: TGTGCCAGCAGCTCTAGGACGGGAAAAAACTATGGCTACACCTTC
V: TRBV18; size: many; J: TRBJ1-1; D: .; CDR3: CASSPGQSHSAKAFF; DNA: TGTGCCAGCTCACCTGGACAGAGCCACTCCGCCAAAGCTTTCTTT
V: TRBV5-1; size: .; J: TRBJ2-3; D: TRBD2; CDR3: CASSLELAGGSTQYF; DNA: TGCGCCAGCAGCTTGGAACTAGCGGGAGGGTCAACGCAGTATTTT
V: TRBV6-1; size: .; J: TRBJ2-5; D: TRBD2; CDR3: CASGLSGLAGETQYF; DNA: TGTGCCAGCGGACTATCGGGACTAGCGGGAGAGACCCAGTACTTC
V: TRBV20-1; size: many; J: TRBJ2-2; D: .; CDR3: CSARDGSRGELFF; DNA: TGCAGTGCTAGAGATGGCAGTCGGGGGGAGCTGTTTTTT
V: TRBV27; size: many; J: TRBJ2-1; D: TRBD2; CDR3: CASSPGLAGGSYNEQFF; DNA: TGTGCCAGCAGCCCCGGACTAGCGGGAGGGTCCTACAATGAGCAGTTCTTC
V: TRBV7-6; size: many; J: TRBJ2-1; D: .; CDR3: CASSSLVSSYNEQFF; DNA: TGTGCCAGCAGCTCCCTAGTTAGTTCCTACAATGAGCAGTTCTTC
V: TRBV28; size: .; J: TRBJ2-7; D: .; CDR3: CASGQAAYEQYF; DNA: TGTGCCAGCGGACAAGCGGCCTACGAGCAGTACTTC
V: TRBV19; size: few; J: TRBJ1-2; D: .; CDR3: CASSIDRIGLRDGYTF; DNA: TGTGCCAGTAGTATAGATCGTATAGGGCTACGGGATGGCTACACCTTC
V: TRBV28; size: many; J: TRBJ1-5; D: .; CDR3: CASTRSPDQPQHF; DNA: TGTGCCAGCACCCGCTCTCCGGATCAGCCCCAGCATTTT